One sample yielded the 19 T cell receptor beta chains listed below, sequenced in a study of blood T cell repertoires in COVID-19. Data came from immunoSEQ multiplex PCR; TCRdb stores just in-frame clones and leaves some out. Here the sample spans roughly 60,000 clones, about 90% being singletons. The specimen sequenced was peripheral blood. The receptor source for this set is a human donor with acute or convalescent COVID-19. The donor label of this sample is uncertain.

The chain recombines TRBV2 with TRBJ2-4; 7 nucleotides agree with TRBD1. The ends lost 6 bases at V and 6 bases at J; junction bases unmatched: 5. There are 13 residues in the CDR3. CDR1 is SNHLY and CDR2 is FYNNEI in the germline V gene. DNA for the CDR3: TGTGCCAGCAGCCGGGACAGAAGAAACATTCAGTACTTC. It yields the protein CASSRDRRNIQYF.

The V and J genes are TRBV7-9 and TRBJ2-4, with a possible D match to TRBD1 (5 bases). Looked up from germline, CDR1 is SEHNR and CDR2 is FQNEAQ (reference sequence). V lost 4 bases to trimming and J lost 5 bases, with 18 bases between them. This CDR3 is built from 16 residues. The DNA of the CDR3 is TGTGCCAGCAGCTCCCTCCCTCCTGACAGAGAAAACATTCAGTACTTC. Translated: CASSSLPPDRENIQYF.

The V and J genes are TRBV2 and TRBJ2-7; 8 bases align to TRBD1. V dropped 8 bases and J dropped 3; count of bases not matched to a gene: 3. CDR1 is SNHLY, CDR2 FYNNEI, per germline. The CDR3 loop spans 12 amino acids. The CDR3 nucleotides are TGTGCCAGCTTGGACAGGGACTACGAGCAGTACTTC. Protein product: CASLDRDYEQYF. The full variable domain, in which reference TRBV2 and TRBJ2-7 provide the parts outside the CDR3, is EPEVTQTPSHQVTQMGQEVILRCVPISNHLYFYWYRQILGQKVEFLVSFYNNEISEKSEIFDDQFSVERPDGSNFTLKIRSTKLEDSAMYFCASLDRDYEQYFGPGTRLTVT.

This clone occurred once. The gene calls are TRBV18 and TRBJ2-5; D is unclear. CDR1 is KGHSH and CDR2 is LQKENI in the germline V gene. With 10 bases removed from V and 1 base from J, the gap between germline ends came to 13 bases. CDR3 length: 13 amino acids. The CDR3 protein is CATLTRSQETQYF. DNA for the CDR3: TGTGCCACCTTGACGAGGAGCCAAGAGACCCAGTACTTC. The whole variable domain, filled in from reference TRBV18 and TRBJ2-5, reads NAGVMQNPRHLVRRRGQEARLRCSPMKGHSHVYWYRQLPEEGLKFMVYLQKENIIDESGMPKERFSAEFPKEGPSILRIQQVVRGDSAAYFCATLTRSQETQYFGPGTRLLVL.

The V gene is TRBV29-1, the J gene TRBJ2-7, with TRBD2 matching over 10 bases. Germline V lookup: CDR1 SQVTM, CDR2 ANQGSEA. There are 15 residues in the CDR3. Trimming cost V 1 base and J 3 bases; bases outside gene matches: 6. This chain's CDR3 is CSVEGGAGGLYEQYF. The CDR3 coding sequence is TGCAGCGTTGAAGGTGGAGCGGGAGGGCTCTACGAGCAGTACTTC.

The chain links TRBV4-1 to TRBJ2-7; 10 bases are a match to TRBD1. The CDR3 runs to 15 residues. Looked up from germline, CDR1 is MGHRA and CDR2 is YSYEKL. Trimming took 4 bases from V and 4 from J; bases not matched to a gene: 7. CDR3 in DNA: TGCGCCAGCAGCCCCCTGGGACAGGGGATATACGAGCAGTACGTC. Residues: CASSPLGQGIYEQYV.

The chain uses TRBV14 and TRBJ2-2, with 9 bases that match TRBD1. Germline lookup yields CDR1 SGHDN and CDR2 FVKESK. The CDR3 runs to 14 residues. After removal of 10 bases from V and 5 bases from J, the junction contained 8 bases not matched to a gene. The CDR3 loop is CATKGQGATGELFF. CDR3 bases: TGTGCCACCAAGGGACAGGGAGCGACCGGGGAGCTGTTTTTT.

This clone was picked up a small number of times. The chain links TRBV2 to TRBJ1-1; possibly TRBD1 for D (5 bases). CDR1 and CDR2 from the germline V gene are SNHLY and FYNNEI. V was trimmed by 5 bases and J by 3 bases, leaving 16 bases between them. This CDR3 contains 15 residues. The CDR3 reads CASSPRGVRDTEAFF. CDR3 DNA sequence: TGTGCCAGCAGTCCCCGGGGGGTAAGGGACACTGAAGCTTTCTTT.

V gene TRBV10-2 combines with J gene TRBJ1-3; 10 positions agree with TRBD1. This CDR3 is 17 amino acids long. Trimming at V came to 0 bases and at J to 0 bases, leaving 2 bases not matched to a gene. The germline CDR1 and CDR2 sequences are WSHSY and SAAADI. CDR3 DNA: TGCGCCAGCAGTGAGTCGGGGACAGGGGCCTCTGGAAACACCATATATTTT. This codes for CASSESGTGASGNTIYF.

The chain couples TRBV14 to TRBJ2-1; 7 nucleotides match TRBD2. Germline values: CDR1 SGHDN, CDR2 FVKESK. V lost 1 base, J lost 3 bases, and 12 bases stayed unmatched. The CDR3 spans 18 residues. The CDR3 DNA follows: TGTGCCAGCAGCCAAGCCCCCGGCTGGCGGGAGTTCTACAATGAGCAGTTCTTC. Amino acids: CASSQAPGWREFYNEQFF.

This rearrangement joins TRBV2 to TRBJ2-5, with D unclear. Germline assignment: CDR1 SNHLY and CDR2 FYNNEI. The CDR3 sequence is 14 residues long. V lost 7 bases and J lost 2, with 14 bases in between. CDR3 residues: CASKEEERQETQYF. The CDR3 bases are TGTGCCAGCAAAGAAGAGGAAAGGCAAGAGACCCAGTACTTC.

The sample holds one count of this clone. The V and J genes are TRBV5-1 and TRBJ2-5; 15 nucleotides match TRBD2. Germline V gene data show CDR1 as SGHRS and CDR2 as YFSETQ. V lost 4 bases, J lost 5 bases, and 21 bases stayed unmatched. This CDR3 region has 21 residues. The CDR3 region has the DNA TGCGCCAGCAGCATCCCCGAGGGACTAGCGGGGGGCCCCCCTCTAGGGGAGACCCAGTACTTC. Translating it yields CASSIPEGLAGGPPLGETQYF.

The rearrangement joins TRBV30 to TRBJ2-5, with no clear D. This CDR3 contains 13 residues. The ends were cut back, 6 bases at V and 2 bases at J, with 13 bases in the middle. CDR1 and CDR2 (germline): GTSNPN, SVGIG (reference sequence). CDR3 amino acids: CACPGNYQETQYF. The CDR3 region has the DNA TGTGCCTGCCCCGGAAACTATCAAGAGACCCAGTACTTC.

V gene TRBV27 combines with J gene TRBJ2-7; no reliable D call. Deletions cut 9 bases from V and 3 bases from J, with 15 bases between. CDR1 and CDR2 (germline): MNHEY, SMNVEV (reference sequence). The CDR3 contains 13 residues. The CDR3 nucleotides are TGTGCCAGACTCCAAGCTTCGGTCTACGAGCAGTACGTC. Residues: CARLQASVYEQYV.

The chain has TRBV28 and TRBJ1-3, with D possibly TRBD1 on 5 matching bases. V was shortened by 5 bases and J by 5 bases, with 10 bases between the two germline ends. The CDR3 covers 13 residues. Germline lookup yields CDR1 MDHEN and CDR2 SYDVKM. CDR3 sequence reads: CASSGGGRNTIYF. Here the CDR3 DNA reads TGTGCCAGCAGTGGGGGAGGGAGAAACACCATATATTTT.

This clone was observed once. The chain employs TRBV5-4 and TRBJ2-3; 10 bases are shared with TRBD2. The CDR3 is 15 amino acids. Germline CDR1 and CDR2: SGHNT and YYREEE (reference sequence). V trimming: 5 bases; J trimming: 0 bases; junction bases outside the gene matches: 3. The CDR3 spells CASRLAGGSTDTQYF. As DNA, the CDR3 is TGTGCCAGCAGGTTAGCGGGAGGAAGCACAGATACGCAGTATTTT.

The rearrangement links TRBV21-1 to TRBJ2-7; TRBD1 is the table's D call, not checked against the DNA. TRBV21-1 is noted as a pseudogene. The CDR3 runs 14 residues. Here the CDR3 DNA reads TGTGCCAGCAGCAAAGGAGGGGGAAACTACGAGCAGTACGTC. Its protein is CASSKGGGNYEQYV.

This chain uses TRBV18 with TRBJ2-7; 9 bases map to TRBD1. The CDR3 is made up of 15 amino acids. V was pared by 3 bases and J by 6 bases, with 9 bases of the junction left unmatched. Germline V lookup: CDR1 KGHSH, CDR2 LQKENI. The CDR3 spells CASSPPGQGVREQYV. DNA for the CDR3: TGTGCCAGCTCACCCCCGGGACAGGGAGTTCGCGAGCAGTACGTC.

The V and J genes are TRBV19 and TRBJ1-5; 8 bases fit TRBD1. The V gene's germline CDR1 is LNHDA and CDR2 SQIVND (reference sequence). V shed 5 bases, J shed 2 bases, and the junction held 2 bases outside the gene matches. This CDR3 region has 14 residues. This CDR3 reads CASSPTGGNQPQHF. In DNA, the CDR3 is TGTGCCAGTAGTCCGACAGGGGGCAATCAGCCCCAGCATTTT.